A single sample is the source of the 21 T cell receptor beta chains below, sequenced in a study of cytomegalovirus exposure and HLA in healthy donors (dated by TCRdb to about 2017). The protocol used for the library was the immunoSEQ multiplex PCR assay. For the multiplex PCR, a mixture combining 60 forward primers for TCR Vbeta segments and 13 reverse primers for TCR Jbeta segments was used. Drawn from immuneACCESS, this table holds only the in-frame rearrangements with V and J called that TCRdb kept. Clones are partly lost; checked studies trace under half to an unresolved V gene and leave the rest unexplained. A total of about 150,000 clones appear in this sample, more than 60% of them only once. Jointly, the top ten make up about 13% of the sample. Sequencing was performed on PBMCs. These receptors were obtained from a man aged 40-49 years in good health and CMV-seropositive.

The rearrangement uses TRBV29-1 and TRBJ2-2, with D perhaps TRBD1 (5 bases). The V gene's germline CDR1 is SQVTM and CDR2 ANQGSEA. The CDR3 has 13 amino acids. V was trimmed by 5 bases and J by 3 bases, leaving 10 bases between them. CDR3 nucleotide sequence: TGCAGCGTTTGGCAGGGCCACACCGGGGAGCTGTTTTTT. It yields the protein CSVWQGHTGELFF.

CDR3 amino acids: CASSATNLGEQFF. Written as DNA, the CDR3 is TGTGCCAGTAGTGCCACGAACCTCGGTGAGCAGTTCTTC. The genes are TRBV19 and TRBJ2-1; D is unresolved. This CDR3 is 13 amino acids long. Trimming took off 5 bases at V and 9 bases at J, with 14 bases between the two ends. CDR1 is LNHDA and CDR2 is SQIVND in the germline V gene (reference sequence).

The V call is TRBV5-1, the J call TRBJ1-2; D may be TRBD1 (5 bases). V was trimmed by 0 bases and J by 5 bases, leaving 11 bases between them. This CDR3 region has 14 residues. Germline-derived CDR1 and CDR2 are SGHRS and YFSETQ. In nucleotides, the CDR3 is TGCGCCAGCAGCTTGGCGGGGACTGAATATGGCTACACCTTC. This gives the protein CASSLAGTEYGYTF.

The J gene is TRBJ2-7, the V gene TRBV7-9; a possible D gene is TRBD2 (5 bases). Germline V lookup: CDR1 SEHNR, CDR2 FQNEAQ (reference sequence). CDR3 length: 12 residues. V lost 5 bases and J lost 3, with 8 bases in between. The CDR3 DNA sequence: TGTGCCAGCAGCCCCGGGGACTACGAGCAGTACTTC. As protein: CASSPGDYEQYF.

The chain employs TRBV14 and TRBJ2-5, with a tentative D call TRBD2 (5 bases). This CDR3 contains 12 residues. Trimming removed 1 base from V and 5 bases from J, with 5 bases in between. Germline CDR1 is SGHDN and CDR2 is FVKESK. CDR3 region: CASSQGRETQYF. The CDR3 DNA sequence: TGTGCCAGCAGCCAAGGGAGGGAGACCCAGTACTTC.

V and J are TRBV7-9 and TRBJ2-1; D is possibly TRBD1 (5 bases). The V end lost 6 bases, the J end lost 9 bases, and 15 bases lay between the germline ends. The CDR3 spans 13 residues. Germline values: CDR1 SEHNR, CDR2 FQNEAQ (reference sequence). In DNA form, the CDR3 reads TGTGCCAGCAGGCCAACAGGACACGGTGAGCAGTTCTTC. Translation gives CASRPTGHGEQFF.

The CDR3 DNA follows: TGTGCCAGTATAATGCGGGGGGTGCAGTACTTC. It specifies CASIMRGVQYF. The chain links TRBV6-5 to TRBJ2-7; TRBD2 matches at 8 bases. The CDR3 has 11 residues. J lost 9 bases, V lost 9 bases, and 7 bases had no gene match. Germline CDR1 is MNHEY and CDR2 is SVGAGI.

This rearrangement joins TRBV19 to TRBJ1-2; D might be TRBD1 (5 bases). The germline gives CDR1 LNHDA, CDR2 SQIVND (reference sequence). Trimming pared 5 bases from V and 5 bases from J, leaving 18 bases between. The CDR3 loop spans 15 amino acids. The CDR3 nucleotides read TGTGCCAGTAGTTCCTTTGGGGCAGAACTGTATGGCTACACCTTC. Amino acid sequence: CASSSFGAELYGYTF.

The CDR3 reads CASSSQINTEAFF. The CDR3 nucleotides read TGTGCCAGCAGCTCTCAGATAAACACTGAAGCTTTCTTT. The chain joins TRBV7-3 to TRBJ1-1; D call uncertain. Germline V gene sequence: CDR1 SGHTA, CDR2 FQGTGA. The CDR3 spans 13 residues. The V gene lost 4 bases and the J gene lost 2 bases, with 8 bases spanning the gap.

The chain couples TRBV11-3 to TRBJ2-1; 11 positions agree with TRBD2. CDR1 and CDR2 (germline): SGHNT, YENEEA. This CDR3 comprises 15 residues. The V segment lost 5 bases and the J segment 6 bases; nucleotides outside the gene matches: 6. The CDR3 DNA follows: TGTGCCAGCAGCCCGGGACTAGCGGTCCCCAATGAGCAGTTCTTC. Translation gives CASSPGLAVPNEQFF.

As to this clone: The junction and the germline gene differ at one end; a read error may be behind it. As DNA, the CDR3 is TGTGCCAGCGTGTTCACCTCTGGGGCCAACGGCCTGGCTTTC. Encoded protein: CASVFTSGANGLAF. V is TRBV2 and J is TRBJ2-6, with D perhaps TRBD1 (5 bases). This CDR3 is built from 14 residues. CDR1 SNHLY and CDR2 FYNNEI come from the germline V gene.

This chain links TRBV9 with TRBJ2-2; tentative D call: TRBD2 (7 bases). The germline gives CDR1 SGDLS, CDR2 YYNGEE. Trimming removed 7 bases at V and 2 bases at J, with 24 bases between. CDR3 length: 18 amino acids. The CDR3 DNA reads as TGTGCCAGCTCGTCCGGGGGCCTTAGCGGGCCCAACACCGGGGAGCTGTTTTTT. Protein sequence: CASSSGGLSGPNTGELFF. Looking up the rest from reference TRBV9 and TRBJ2-2 gives the full variable domain: DSGVTQTPKHLITATGQRVTLRCSPRSGDLSVYWYQQSLDQGLQFLIQYYNGEERAKGNILERFSAQQFPDLHSELNLSSLELGDSALYFCASSSGGLSGPNTGELFFGEGSRLTVL.

This clone has a handful of counts. This sequence joins TRBV7-9 and TRBJ2-1, with D perhaps TRBD2 (5 bases). This CDR3 has 15 amino acids. V was shortened by 7 bases and J by 10 bases, with 23 bases between the two germline ends. CDR1 and CDR2 from the germline V gene are SEHNR and FQNEAQ (reference sequence). DNA of the CDR3: TGTGCCAGCATCCCAGCCGGACTCCTATCAGAGGAGCAGTTCTTC. This translates into CASIPAGLLSEEQFF.

The chain combines TRBV4-3 with TRBJ2-3, with TRBD2 matching 8 bases. J was trimmed by 3 bases and V by 9 bases; bases with no gene match: 8. This CDR3 has 14 amino acids. Per the germline V gene, CDR1 is LGHNA and CDR2 is YSLEER. The CDR3 here is CASSSSGTTDTQYF. The CDR3 DNA sequence: TGCGCCAGTTCGAGTAGCGGGACTACAGATACGCAGTATTTT.

This chain connects TRBV12-5 to TRBJ1-3; D is ambiguous. V lost 5 bases and J lost 4, with 6 bases in between. The CDR3 spans 12 residues. Germline loops: CDR1 LGHNT, CDR2 FRNRAP. The CDR3 spells CASGPQGNTIYF. The CDR3 DNA is TGTGCTAGTGGTCCACAGGGAAACACCATATATTTT.

This chain uses TRBV2 with TRBJ2-7, with TRBD1 identical over 8 bases. Germline CDR1 and CDR2: SNHLY and FYNNEI. The trim removed 6 bases at V and 5 bases at J, leaving 6 bases unmatched. The CDR3 contains 13 residues. The CDR3 DNA reads as TGTGCCAGCAGCGTCGGACAGGGCCACGAGCAGTACTTC. This codes for CASSVGQGHEQYF.

This clone was seen only once. The rearrangement uses TRBV6-4 and TRBJ2-3, with 9 bases fitting TRBD2. With 5 bases clipped from V and 4 bases from J, the junction kept 7 bases outside the gene matches. Looked up from germline, CDR1 is MRHNA and CDR2 is SNTAGT. The CDR3 has 15 amino acids. In nucleotides, the CDR3 is TGTGCCAGCAGTTTAGCGGGGGCCACCGCAGATACGCAGTATTTT. It codes for CASSLAGATADTQYF.

The table lists this clone with a count of one. The rearrangement joins TRBV18 to TRBJ1-5, with 8 bases lining up with TRBD1. V shed 6 bases, J shed 5 bases, and the junction held 21 bases outside the gene matches. Germline CDR1 is KGHSH and CDR2 is LQKENI. CDR3 length: 19 residues. CDR3 in amino acids: CASSQKGPQTGGNDQPQHF. CDR3 DNA: TGTGCCAGCTCCCAAAAAGGTCCCCAAACAGGGGGGAACGATCAGCCCCAGCATTTT. The full variable domain, completed using reference TRBV18 and TRBJ1-5, is NAGVMQNPRHLVRRRGQEARLRCSPMKGHSHVYWYRQLPEEGLKFMVYLQKENIIDESGMPKERFSAEFPKEGPSILRIQQVVRGDSAAYFCASSQKGPQTGGNDQPQHFGDGTRLSIL.

J is TRBJ2-1 and V is TRBV21-1; the DNA was not compared with TRBD1, the D call given in the table. TRBV21-1 is reported as a pseudogene. CDR3 length: 18 amino acids. As DNA, the CDR3 is TGTGCCAGACCGATGGGTTTTGGGACAACGAGCTCCTACAATGAGCAGTTCTTC. Translating gives CARPMGFGTTSSYNEQFF.

In DNA form, the CDR3 reads TGTGCCATCAGCGGAGGGGACAGGGGACGACGAGACGGTATGAGCTCCTACGAGCAGTACTTC. Its translation: CAISGGDRGRRDGMSSYEQYF. This chain connects TRBV10-3 to TRBJ2-7; 10 bases fit TRBD1. CDR3 length equals 21 residues. CDR1 ENHRY and CDR2 SYGVKD come from the germline V gene. The J segment lost 0 bases and the V segment lost 6 bases, leaving 23 bases of the junction unmatched.

V gene TRBV27 combines with J gene TRBJ1-2; the D is unclear. Germline V gene data show CDR1 as MNHEY and CDR2 as SMNVEV (reference sequence). V lost 6 bases to trimming and J lost 6 bases, with 17 bases between them. The CDR3 length is 14 residues. The CDR3 bases are TGTGCCAGCAGAACTTCTACAGCGGCAGATGGCTACACCTTC. Amino acids: CASRTSTAADGYTF.